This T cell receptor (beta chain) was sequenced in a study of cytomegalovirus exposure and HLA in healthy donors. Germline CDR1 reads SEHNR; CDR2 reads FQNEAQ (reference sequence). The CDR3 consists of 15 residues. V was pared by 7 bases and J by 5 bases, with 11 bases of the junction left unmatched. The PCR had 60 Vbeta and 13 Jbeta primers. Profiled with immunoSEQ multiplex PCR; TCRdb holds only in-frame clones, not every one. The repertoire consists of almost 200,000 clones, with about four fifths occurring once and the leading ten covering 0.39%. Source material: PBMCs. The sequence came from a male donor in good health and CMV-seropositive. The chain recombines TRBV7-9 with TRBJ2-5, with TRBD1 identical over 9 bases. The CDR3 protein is CASTSRDREPETQYF. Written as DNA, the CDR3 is TGTGCCAGCACCTCCCGGGACAGGGAGCCGGAGACCCAGTACTTC.